This TCR beta chain is drawn from a study of PD-1 blockade in classical Hodgkin lymphoma. The time point was: cycle 4 day 1 (C4D1), after five to seven weeks of nivolumab. Every single patient, without exception, relapsed after autologous stem cell transplantation, and brentuximab vedotin exposure varied. Germline CDR1 and CDR2: LGHNA and YNFKEQ. The length of the CDR3 is 15 residues. V lost 0 bases and J 5 bases, leaving 13 bases between the germline ends. Sequenced by immunoSEQ multiplex PCR; TCRdb stores in-frame clones only, minus some. The sample shows about 32,000 clones, roughly four fifths of them seen only once.

This specimen was peripheral blood mononuclear cells (PBMCs), taken before the fourth cycle of nivolumab. This sequence originates from a human donor with classical Hodgkin lymphoma. The J gene is TRBJ1-1, the V gene TRBV4-2; TRBD1 might be the D (5 bases). CDR3 amino acids: CASSQDPGLGTEAFF. The CDR3 DNA reads as TGTGCCAGCAGCCAAGATCCGGGGCTGGGAACTGAAGCTTTCTTT.